A single sample gave rise to the 31 T cell receptor beta chains below, sequenced in a study of blood T cell repertoires in COVID-19. Clones were sequenced by immunoSEQ multiplex PCR, and TCRdb holds only the in-frame ones, with some missing. The data contain under 300,000 clones, 70% to 90% of them singletons. Material: peripheral blood. These receptors were collected from a woman aged 70-85 years with COVID-19, enrolled during active disease.

This clone appeared a few times. This chain links TRBV24-1 with TRBJ2-2; TRBD1 agrees at 9 bases. With 4 bases clipped from V and 12 bases from J, the junction kept 5 bases outside the gene matches. This CDR3 contains 13 residues. Germline V gives CDR1 KGHDR, CDR2 SFDVKD. DNA of the CDR3: TGTGCCACCAGTGACGCGGGACAGGGAAAGCTGTTTTTT. Translating it yields CATSDAGQGKLFF.

DNA for the CDR3: TGTGCCATCAGTGTGGGAGCAGGCGGATTTTACAATGAGCAGTTCTTC. This gives the protein CAISVGAGGFYNEQFF. The chain links TRBV10-3 to TRBJ2-1; tentatively, D is TRBD2 (5 bases). The CDR3 sequence is 16 residues long. V gave up 4 bases and J gave up 4 bases, with 17 bases separating them. The germline gives CDR1 ENHRY, CDR2 SYGVKD.

The J gene is TRBJ2-1, the V gene TRBV21-1; TRBD2 is the table's D call and was not checked against the DNA. TRBV21-1 corresponds to a pseudogene. The CDR3 has 18 amino acids. DNA of the CDR3: TGTGCCAGCAGCAAAGGGTGTACTAGCGGGGGGGCTTGGGATGAGCAGTTCTTC. It translates to CASSKGCTSGGAWDEQFF.

The rearrangement links TRBV4-1 to TRBJ2-7; a possible D gene is TRBD2 (5 bases). CDR1 and CDR2 (germline): MGHRA, YSYEKL. Trimming took 4 bases from V and 1 from J, leaving 20 bases between them. The CDR3 totals 17 residues. The CDR3 DNA sequence: TGCGCCAGCAGCCCGTTAATAAGAGGGTCCAATTCCTACGAGCAGTACTTC. Protein: CASSPLIRGSNSYEQYF.

The gene calls are TRBV6-5 and TRBJ2-4; D may be TRBD2 (5 bases). Trimming took off 0 bases at V and 1 base at J, with 10 bases between the two ends. The CDR3 totals 16 residues. CDR1 and CDR2 (germline): MNHEY, SVGAGI. This CDR3 reads CASSYSPSQAKNIQYF. CDR3 sequence (DNA): TGTGCCAGCAGTTACTCGCCTAGCCAGGCCAAAAACATTCAGTACTTC.

The genes are TRBV7-2 and TRBJ2-2; a possible D gene is TRBD1 (6 bases). The CDR3 has 14 amino acids. Trimming left V 0 bases short and J 6 bases short, with 8 bases between. CDR1 and CDR2 from the germline V gene are SGHTA and FQGNSA. For the CDR3, the DNA is TGTGCCAGCAGCTTAGCCCCAGGGGCCGGGGAGCTGTTTTTT. Its translation is CASSLAPGAGELFF. The variable domain in full, with the rest retrieved from reference TRBV7-2 and TRBJ2-2, is GAGVSQSPSNKVTEKGKDVELRCDPISGHTALYWYRQSLGQGLEFLIYFQGNSAPDKSGLPSDRFSAERTGGSVSTLTIQRTQQEDSAVYLCASSLAPGAGELFFGEGSRLTVL.

The chain uses TRBV5-8 and TRBJ2-7; D is possibly TRBD1 (6 bases). CDR1 SGHTS and CDR2 YDEGEE come from the germline V gene. Trimming shortened V by 0 bases and J by 5 bases, and 12 bases separated the two germline ends. This CDR3 is built from 14 residues. As DNA, the CDR3 is TGTGCCAGCAGCTTGGCCTGGCAGGGGAACGAGCAGTACTTC. Translating it yields CASSLAWQGNEQYF. The full variable domain, its missing parts supplied by reference TRBV5-8 and TRBJ2-7, is EAGVTQSPTHLIKTRGQQATLRCSPISGHTSVYWYQQALGLGLQFLLWYDEGEERNRGNFPPRFSGRQFPNYSSELNVNALELEDSALYLCASSLAWQGNEQYFGPGTRLTVT.

The rearrangement links TRBV4-1 to TRBJ1-4; possibly TRBD1 for D (5 bases). The V gene's germline CDR1 is MGHRA and CDR2 YSYEKL. This CDR3 contains 17 residues. V was shortened by 1 base and J by 6 bases, with 18 bases between the two germline ends. The CDR3, as DNA: TGCGCCAGCAGCCAAGCGCCCAGGTTGGGGGGAGATGAAAAACTGTTTTTT. This codes for CASSQAPRLGGDEKLFF.

The chain is built from TRBV28 and TRBJ2-7; 9 bases are a match to TRBD1. The CDR3 contains 14 residues. Germline V gives CDR1 MDHEN, CDR2 SYDVKM. V shed 4 bases, J shed 1 base, and the junction held 2 bases outside the gene matches. The CDR3 region is CASSSTGGSYEQYF. CDR3 bases: TGTGCCAGCAGTTCGACAGGGGGATCCTACGAGCAGTACTTC.

The rearrangement joins TRBV4-3 to TRBJ1-4; TRBD1 agrees at 8 bases. V lost 5 bases, J lost 0 bases, and 11 bases stayed unmatched. Germline assignment: CDR1 LGHNA and CDR2 YSLEER. The CDR3 length is 18 residues. The CDR3 spells CASSYQLTGVTTNEKLFF. The CDR3 DNA is TGCGCCAGCAGCTATCAACTGACAGGGGTAACAACTAATGAAAAACTGTTTTTT.

In its sample, this clone was seen a few times. This chain connects TRBV5-4 to TRBJ2-3; a weak D match, TRBD2 (6 bases). V was pared by 2 bases and J by 4 bases, with 11 bases between. The CDR3 sequence is 14 residues long. Germline V gene lookup returns CDR1 SGHNT and CDR2 YYREEE (reference sequence). CDR3 sequence (DNA): TGTGCCAGCAGCTTCGAGCTAGCGTCAGATACGCAGTATTTT. The encoded protein is CASSFELASDTQYF.

The chain recombines TRBV24-1 with TRBJ1-1; D not resolved. Trimming took 3 bases from V and 3 from J, leaving 13 bases between them. Germline loops: CDR1 KGHDR, CDR2 SFDVKD. There are 15 residues in the CDR3. The DNA for the CDR3 is TGTGCCACCAGTGATCCCCGCCACGGGGACACTGAAGCTTTCTTT. The encoded protein is CATSDPRHGDTEAFF.

J is TRBJ1-1 and V is TRBV6-5; 9 bases fit TRBD1. CDR1 MNHEY and CDR2 SVGAGI come from the germline V gene. This CDR3 is built from 12 residues. V lost 8 bases to trimming and J lost 10 bases; unmatched junction nucleotides: 8. CDR3 bases: TGTGCCAGCGGACAGGGGCGGGTCCCAGCTTTCTTT. The encoded protein is CASGQGRVPAFF.

The gene calls are TRBV27 and TRBJ2-1; D gene ambiguous. The germline V and J ends were trimmed by 2 bases and 7 bases, with 9 bases remaining between them. The CDR3 runs 13 residues. From germline, CDR1 is MNHEY and CDR2 SMNVEV (reference sequence). The CDR3 nucleotides are TGTGCCAGCAGTTTAAGCCCTAAAAATGAGCAGTTCTTC. It encodes CASSLSPKNEQFF.

The rearrangement uses TRBV29-1 and TRBJ2-7; tentative D call: TRBD1 (6 bases). Germline V gene lookup returns CDR1 SQVTM and CDR2 ANQGSEA. This CDR3 spans 15 amino acids. The ends were cut back, 4 bases at V and 0 bases at J, with 16 bases in the middle. This chain's CDR3 is CSVVRQVLSSYEQYF. The CDR3 bases are TGCAGCGTTGTAAGACAGGTCTTATCCTCCTACGAGCAGTACTTC.

This chain joins TRBV19 and TRBJ1-3; maybe TRBD1 (5 bases). Between the trimmed V and J ends, which lost 11 bases and 0 bases, there was a span of 14 bases. The CDR3 sequence is 14 residues long. Germline V gene sequence: CDR1 LNHDA, CDR2 SQIVND (reference sequence). CDR3: CASPAQGSGNTIYF. The CDR3, as DNA: TGTGCCTCCCCGGCCCAGGGCTCTGGAAACACCATATATTTT.

This sequence joins TRBV28 and TRBJ2-5, with D perhaps TRBD2 (5 bases). Looked up from germline, CDR1 is MDHEN and CDR2 is SYDVKM. V lost 2 bases and J lost 1, with 11 bases in between. The CDR3 is made up of 15 amino acids. CDR3 in DNA: TGTGCCAGCAGTTTAGAGGGAGTCCCCCAAGAGACCCAGTACTTC. Amino acid sequence: CASSLEGVPQETQYF. Full variable domain (missing parts from reference TRBV28 and TRBJ2-5): DVKVTQSSRYLVKRTGEKVFLECVQDMDHENMFWYRQDPGLGLRLIYFSYDVKMKEKGDIPEGYSVSREKKERFSLILESASTNQTSMYLCASSLEGVPQETQYFGPGTRLLVL.

The rearrangement uses TRBV6-5 and TRBJ2-7, with 7 bases that match TRBD1. In germline, CDR1 is MNHEY, CDR2 SVGAGI. CDR3 length: 14 amino acids. V trimming: 0 bases; J trimming: 7 bases; junction bases outside the gene matches: 6. CDR3 DNA: TGTGCCAGCAGTTACTCCGACAGGGCAAGAGAGCAGTACTTC. This codes for CASSYSDRAREQYF.

The V and J genes are TRBV9 and TRBJ1-1; D perhaps matches TRBD1 (5 bases). V was trimmed by 0 bases and J by 8 bases, leaving 17 bases between them. CDR3 length: 15 residues. Germline loops: CDR1 SGDLS, CDR2 YYNGEE. The CDR3 reads CASSVGRDSEPEAFF. The DNA for the CDR3 is TGTGCCAGCAGCGTAGGGCGCGACAGTGAGCCCGAAGCTTTCTTT.

This chain links TRBV6-1 with TRBJ1-5; weak D call: TRBD1 (6 bases). CDR3 size: 14 residues. The germline V gene encodes CDR1 MNHNS and CDR2 SASEGT. V was shortened by 6 bases and J by 1 base, with 10 bases between the two germline ends. CDR3 residues: CASRGGGSNQPQHF. The CDR3 DNA follows: TGTGCCAGCAGAGGGGGGGGCAGCAATCAGCCCCAGCATTTT.

The chain uses TRBV5-1 and TRBJ2-5, with D possibly TRBD1 on 5 matching bases. This CDR3 comprises 13 residues. The germline V and J ends were trimmed by 6 bases and 0 bases, with 9 bases remaining between them. Germline values: CDR1 SGHRS, CDR2 YFSETQ. The CDR3 DNA reads as TGCGCCAGCACCATGGACAACCAAGAGACCCAGTACTTC. Protein: CASTMDNQETQYF.

The rearrangement joins TRBV28 to TRBJ2-3; 7 nucleotides agree with TRBD1. Germline loops: CDR1 MDHEN, CDR2 SYDVKM. J lost 0 bases, V lost 3 bases, and 3 bases had no gene match. The CDR3 length is 15 residues. The CDR3 region is CASSFGQESTDTQYF. The CDR3, as DNA: TGTGCCAGCAGTTTCGGACAGGAGAGCACAGATACGCAGTATTTT. Complete variable domain (other parts from reference TRBV28 and TRBJ2-3): DVKVTQSSRYLVKRTGEKVFLECVQDMDHENMFWYRQDPGLGLRLIYFSYDVKMKEKGDIPEGYSVSREKKERFSLILESASTNQTSMYLCASSFGQESTDTQYFGPGTRLTVL.

CDR3 DNA: TGTGCCAGCACCAAAAGTCCAGCGGGCAATTCACCCCTCCACTTT. Amino acids: CASTKSPAGNSPLHF. The V and J genes are TRBV2 and TRBJ1-6, with no clear D. The V end was cut by 7 bases, the J end by 7 bases, with 17 bases between. Germline V gene data show CDR1 as SNHLY and CDR2 as FYNNEI. CDR3 length: 15 amino acids.

This sequence joins TRBV19 and TRBJ1-3; the D gene is possibly TRBD1 (5 bases). The V end was cut by 5 bases, the J end by 4 bases, with 18 bases between. This CDR3 contains 16 residues. Germline-derived CDR1 and CDR2 are LNHDA and SQIVND (reference sequence). CDR3 sequence: CASSGRQGARGNTIYF. CDR3 sequence (DNA): TGTGCCAGTAGTGGACGTCAAGGGGCGCGAGGAAACACCATATATTTT.

CDR3 sequence reads: CASTTGGNYGYTF. The CDR3 DNA sequence: TGCGCCAGCACAACAGGGGGCAACTATGGCTACACCTTC. The chain employs TRBV5-1 and TRBJ1-2; 9 bases align to TRBD1. This CDR3 comprises 13 residues. The V and J ends lost 6 bases and 2 bases, in that order; junction bases with no gene match: 2. In germline, CDR1 is SGHRS, CDR2 YFSETQ.

The J gene is TRBJ1-1, the V gene TRBV5-1; 11 bases match TRBD1. J was trimmed by 4 bases and V by 4 bases; bases with no gene match: 6. This CDR3 contains 15 residues. Germline lookup yields CDR1 SGHRS and CDR2 YFSETQ. The CDR3 bases are TGCGCCAGCAGCCCAGGGACAGGGGGGAGCACTGAAGCTTTCTTT. Translated: CASSPGTGGSTEAFF.

The genes are TRBV4-1 and TRBJ1-6; no firm D call. CDR1 is MGHRA, CDR2 YSYEKL, per germline. This CDR3 has 12 residues. V lost 1 base and J 13 bases, leaving 8 bases between the germline ends. CDR3 DNA: TGCGCCAGCAGCCAAGGGCCTCGCCCCCTCCACTTT. Encoded protein: CASSQGPRPLHF.

The chain couples TRBV2 to TRBJ2-3; possibly TRBD2 for D (6 bases). V dropped 3 bases and J dropped 6 bases, with 10 bases sitting between them. Germline assignment: CDR1 SNHLY and CDR2 FYNNEI. The CDR3 is 13 residues long. The CDR3 bases are TGTGCCAGCAGTGAGACTAGATCGGATACGCAGTATTTT. It specifies CASSETRSDTQYF.

The chain carries TRBV2 and TRBJ1-1; D might be TRBD1 (5 bases). The CDR3 is made up of 12 amino acids. V lost 8 bases, J lost 5 bases, and 12 bases lay in between. The germline CDR1 and CDR2 sequences are SNHLY and FYNNEI. The CDR3 sequence is CASGPGRTEAFF. Written as DNA, the CDR3 is TGTGCCAGCGGGCCAGGGAGGACTGAAGCTTTCTTT.

The genes are TRBV5-6 and TRBJ2-2; the D gene is possibly TRBD1 (5 bases). The CDR3 runs 15 residues. V was cut by 1 base and J by 2 bases, with 9 bases left in between. The germline CDR1 and CDR2 sequences are SGHDT and YYEEEE. CDR3 residues: CASSLIGHNTGELFF. The CDR3 bases are TGTGCCAGCAGCTTGATTGGACATAACACCGGGGAGCTGTTTTTT.

The CDR3 spells CASRVYKGGSGKGELFF. In nucleotides, the CDR3 is TGTGCCAGTAGAGTATATAAGGGAGGTTCCGGAAAAGGGGAGCTGTTTTTT. The chain recombines TRBV19 with TRBJ2-2; perhaps TRBD2 as D (6 bases). CDR3 size: 17 residues. Trimming pared 6 bases from V and 8 bases from J, leaving 25 bases between. CDR1 LNHDA and CDR2 SQIVND come from the germline V gene (reference sequence).